This T cell receptor (beta chain) appears in the sequencing data of a study of CD8 T cells in ankylosing spondylitis. Whole-study findings and limits: Past studies reported some motif variants in reactive arthritis synovial fluid and blood. Disease-linked clones, CD8+, were relatively rare in peripheral blood. Fewer than ten highly homologous variants made up a TCR beta motif that seemed to typify ankylosing spondylitis blood.

Losses at the gene ends were 5 bases for V and 0 bases for J; bases not matched to a gene: 10. CDR3 length equals 17 residues. Germline CDR1 reads SEHNR; CDR2 reads FQNEAQ (reference sequence). This clonotype has a count of ten or more. As yet, its antigen is unknown. Making the TCR beta libraries involved quantitative 5'-RACE with molecular barcodes. TCRdb redid the calling of the 5' RACE reads with MiXCR, one entry per CDR3 protein. The sample includes about 460,000 distinct CDR3 sequences, about 5.2% of them seen just once. The rearrangement links TRBV7-9 to TRBJ2-3; TRBD2 matches 8 bases. Sequenced: blood, either unsorted or a sorted T cell fraction (not recorded which). This receptor was obtained from a male donor with ankylosing spondylitis. The CDR3 here is CASSPPGGGRSTDTQYF. CDR3 nucleotides: TGTGCCAGCAGCCCACCTGGTGGCGGGAGGAGCACAGATACGCAGTATTTT.